This T cell receptor (beta chain) was sequenced during a study of blood T cell repertoires in COVID-19. Study information: The origin of the acute and convalescent COVID-19 samples was the United States, Italy and Spain. T cells, B-cell-depleted T cells, or PBMCs supplied cDNA or gDNA.

Per the original methods: The assay estimated nucleated cells by amplifying reference gene primers. Produced via immunoSEQ multiplex PCR; TCRdb's table is partial and in-frame only. That table furnishes V, J and clone size, whereas the DNA furnished D and trimming. The profile covers about 72,000 clones, with roughly 85% appearing a single time and 30% to 40% taken by the ten largest. This clone was found once. The CDR3 runs to 17 residues. Germline V gives CDR1 LNHDA, CDR2 SQIVND (reference sequence). The V and J ends lost 1 base and 4 bases respectively, with 17 bases between them. This sequence was found in a woman at least 80 years old with active or convalescent COVID-19. The chain employs TRBV19 and TRBJ1-5, with a tentative D call TRBD1 (5 bases). Sequences were obtained from peripheral blood. In DNA form, the CDR3 reads TGTGCCAGTAGTATAGTACAAGAGGCAGGGAATAATCAGCCCCAGCATTTT. Residues: CASSIVQEAGNNQPQHF. Supplemented by reference TRBV19 and TRBJ1-5, the full variable domain reads DGGITQSPKYLFRKEGQNVTLSCEQNLNHDAMYWYRQDPGQGLRLIYYSQIVNDFQKGDIAEGYSVSREKKESFPLTVTSAQKNPTAFYLCASSIVQEAGNNQPQHFGDGTRLSIL.